These 9 T cell receptor beta chains were sequenced from one sample in a study of Graves' ophthalmopathy and Graves' hyperthyroidism. RNA transcripts yielded amplified TCR beta CDR3 regions. HTBI-primed first-round RT-PCR preceded second-round multiplex PCR. TCRdb re-called the multiplex PCR reads with MiXCR, one entry per CDR3 protein. The sample lists hundreds of thousands of distinct CDR3 sequences, about 40% occurring once. The specimen was peripheral blood. The receptors stem from an adult man with Graves' ophthalmopathy.

For this clonotype: It may be a read error: a sequence one base away is much more abundant. Because it lacks the conserved phenylalanine or tryptophan at the end, this CDR3 is likely a read error. The gene calls are TRBV12-3 or TRBV12-4 and TRBJ2-7, with D perhaps TRBD2 (6 bases). Trimming took off 1 base at V and 5 bases at J, with 12 bases between the two ends. This CDR3 comprises 14 residues. This CDR3 is CASSLDGRDHEQYC. CDR3 coding DNA: TGTGCCAGCAGTTTAGACGGGAGAGACCACGAGCAGTACTGC.

This clonotype was observed many times. The chain joins TRBV9 to TRBJ2-6, with D possibly matching TRBD2 (6 bases). The germline gives CDR1 SGDLS, CDR2 YYNGEE. The V end lost 4 bases, the J end lost 4 bases, and 15 bases lay between the germline ends. The CDR3 covers 16 residues. The CDR3 protein is CASSSGGWGGANVLTF. The CDR3 region has the DNA TGTGCCAGCAGCTCTGGGGGGTGGGGCGGGGCCAACGTCCTGACTTTC.

There are many counts of this clonotype. The CDR3 protein is CASNVQEYQETQYF. CDR3 DNA: TGTGCCAGCAATGTCCAGGAGTACCAAGAGACCCAGTACTTC. The chain recombines TRBV12-3 or TRBV12-4 with TRBJ2-5; no firm D call. The CDR3 is 14 amino acids. The V gene lost 7 bases and the J gene lost 0 bases, with 12 bases spanning the gap.

The J gene is TRBJ2-1, the V gene TRBV25-1; D perhaps matches TRBD2 (6 bases). The CDR3 consists of 13 residues. CDR1 and CDR2 (germline): MGHDK, SYGVNS. V gave up 2 bases and J gave up 8 bases, with 10 bases separating them. The CDR3, as DNA: TGTGCCAGCAGTGAACGGGGGACGGATGAGCAGTTCTTC. As protein: CASSERGTDEQFF.

On this clonotype itself: A much larger clone differs from this one at a single base, so this may be a read error. The chain uses TRBV9 and TRBJ1-2, with D maybe TRBD1 (6 bases). The germline V and J ends were trimmed by 3 bases and 6 bases, with 12 bases remaining between them. Germline V lookup: CDR1 SGDLS, CDR2 YYNGEE. There are 13 residues in the CDR3. The chain's CDR3 is CASSEEGDDGYTF. CDR3 coding DNA: TGTGCCAGCAGCGAAGAGGGGGACGATGGCTACACCTTC. The full variable domain, completed using reference TRBV9 and TRBJ1-2, is DSGVTQTPKHLITATGQRVTLRCSPRSGDLSVYWYQQSLDQGLQFLIQYYNGEERAKGNILERFSAQQFPDLHSELNLSSLELGDSALYFCASSEEGDDGYTFGSGTRLTVV.

This clonotype appeared a few times. The V gene is TRBV5-1, the J gene TRBJ2-2; D tentatively fits TRBD1 or TRBD2 (5 bases each). Germline CDR1 and CDR2: SGHRS and YFSETQ. Trimming removed 3 bases from V and 7 bases from J, with 16 bases in between. The CDR3 covers 15 residues. CDR3 nucleotide sequence: TGCGCCAGCAGCTCCCGGGACCCCTCTGACGGGGAGCTGTTTTTT. Translated: CASSSRDPSDGELFF.

This clonotype has a count of ten or more. The chain couples TRBV11-2 to TRBJ1-2, with D uncertain. Deletions cut 4 bases from V and 0 bases from J, with 15 bases between. The germline CDR1 and CDR2 sequences are SGHAT and FQNNGV. CDR3 length equals 16 residues. Here the CDR3 reads CASSSSGGRSNYGYTF. The CDR3 bases are TGTGCCAGCAGCTCAAGCGGAGGACGCTCTAACTATGGCTACACCTTC.

The chain recombines TRBV15 with TRBJ1-5; D uncertain. The CDR3 is made up of 14 amino acids. The germline V gene has CDR1 LNHNV and CDR2 YYDKDF (reference sequence). V lost 1 base, J lost 3 bases, and 7 bases lay in between. The CDR3 loop is CATSRAYYNQPQHF. The CDR3 DNA sequence: TGTGCCACCAGCAGAGCGTACTACAATCAGCCCCAGCATTTT. Complete variable domain (other parts from reference TRBV15 and TRBJ1-5): DAMVIQNPRYQVTQFGKPVTLSCSQTLNHNVMYWYQQKSSQAPKLLFHYYDKDFNNEADTPDNFQSRRPNTSFCFLDIRSPGLGDTAMYLCATSRAYYNQPQHFGDGTRLSIL.

On this clonotype: The CDR3 carries no conserved terminal phenylalanine or tryptophan, so it likely arises from a read error. The DNA is left out, because the CDR3 cannot be placed on it with certainty; the CDR3 is given as TCRdb lists it. The rearrangement links TRBV29-1 to TRBJ1-2. Germline CDR1 SQVTM, CDR2 ANQGSEA. Counting both end residues, the CDR3 totals 9 amino acids. The CDR3 is CSVAGRLDL.